This record covers a single TCR beta chain. The data stem from a study of blood T cell repertoires in COVID-19. For the study at large: Italy, Spain and the United States were the sources of the convalescent and acute COVID-19 samples.

The protocol was immunoSEQ multiplex PCR, while the TCRdb copy is restricted to in-frame clones and leaves out a portion. This repertoire shows about 200,000 clones, around four fifths found once; its top ten account for about 7.4%. Germline V lookup: CDR1 LNHDA, CDR2 SQIVND (reference sequence). Trimming removed 8 bases from V and 1 base from J; junction bases left unmatched: 5. This CDR3 is built from 15 residues. The receptor was isolated from a woman aged 45 to 65 with acute or convalescent COVID-19. The sample was peripheral blood. The chain combines TRBV19 with TRBJ1-6, with 7 nucleotides matching TRBD1. CDR3 nucleotides: TGTGCCAGTGCACAGGGGAGGTCCTATAATTCACCCCTCCACTTT. Residues: CASAQGRSYNSPLHF.